The sequence of this TCR beta chain was determined in a study of cytomegalovirus exposure and HLA in healthy donors. Study conclusions and caveats: CMV serostatus was the sole immune exposure information available. The classifier reportedly diagnosed cytomegalovirus status with high specificity and sensitivity.

With 60 Vbeta and 13 Jbeta primers, the PCR was carried out. As processed by the authors: Roughly 10 million shared chains were among some 75 million unique TCR beta chains counted in a later analysis. Only in-frame clones appear in the TCRdb table, and some are missing; sequencing was by immunoSEQ multiplex PCR. That table furnishes V, J and clone size, whereas the DNA furnished D and trimming. The sample contains under 200,000 clones, roughly 80% of which appear only once. Of note for this clone: Antigen unknown.

Absent from the records is this donor's CMV serostatus. This TCR was sampled from a human donor in good health. Sequencing was carried out using PBMCs.

Here the CDR3 DNA reads TGTGCCACCAGGGACAACCAACTTTCACCCCTCCACTTT. This translates into CATRDNQLSPLHF. The chain carries TRBV15 and TRBJ1-6; tentatively, D is TRBD1 (5 bases). The CDR3 totals 13 residues. V was shortened by 6 bases and J by 9 bases, with 12 bases between the two germline ends. The V gene's germline CDR1 is LNHNV and CDR2 YYDKDF (reference sequence).